This entry features one T cell receptor (beta chain) sequence. The antigen is unknown. These data are taken from a study of PD-1 blockade in classical Hodgkin lymphoma. Study in general: Intravenous delivery of nivolumab at 3 mg/kg to patients occurred every 2 weeks. General study findings and limits: Patients who responded completely had about the same baseline diversity as newly diagnosed patients. CD4+ TCR diversity climbed significantly by C4D1, unlike CD8+ TCR diversity.

Generated by immunoSEQ multiplex PCR, the TCRdb table keeps only in-frame clones and is missing some. This sample has fewer than 30,000 clones, with approximately 86% found just once. Relapses following autologous stem cell transplantation were seen in all patients, with brentuximab vedotin exposure varying. Magnetic negative selection of thawed PBMCs yielded the CD8+ T cells. Deletions cut 2 bases from V and 7 bases from J, with 9 bases between. Germline CDR1 MNHEY, CDR2 SVGAGI. This CDR3 spans 12 amino acids. The clonotype comes from a human donor with classical Hodgkin lymphoma. V gene TRBV6-5 combines with J gene TRBJ2-7; D is unresolved. The input for sequencing was CD8+ T cells from blood, taken at baseline. In DNA form, the CDR3 reads TGTGCCAGCAGTTACGTCCTCTTGGAGCAGTACTTC. It encodes CASSYVLLEQYF.